The clone carrying this T cell receptor (beta chain) was found once. This sample was taken from a study of blood T cell repertoires in COVID-19. Study information: Specimens from acute and convalescent COVID-19 originated in the United States, Italy and Spain.

As processed by the authors: The authors estimated nucleated cell counts from reference gene primer amplification. Profiled with immunoSEQ multiplex PCR; TCRdb holds only in-frame clones, not every one. V and J calls and clone size come straight from that table; D and trimming were deduced from the DNA. The data hold approximately 310,000 clones, with about 90% observed a single time. This receptor was identified in a woman aged 50 to 60 who had recovered from COVID-19. Sequencing used peripheral blood.

The CDR3 loop reads CSVDQGDYGYTF. The CDR3 nucleotides are TGCAGCGTGGATCAGGGGGACTATGGCTACACCTTC. The chain carries TRBV29-1 and TRBJ1-2; 7 bases agree with TRBD1. The CDR3 is made up of 12 amino acids. With V trimmed by 6 bases and J by 3 bases, 4 bases remained unmatched. Per the germline V gene, CDR1 is SQVTM and CDR2 is ANQGSEA. Looking up the rest from reference TRBV29-1 and TRBJ1-2 gives the full variable domain: SAVISQKPSRDICQRGTSLTIQCQVDSQVTMMFWYRQQPGQSLTLIATANQGSEATYESGFVIDKFPISRPNLTFSTLTVSNMSPEDSSIYLCSVDQGDYGYTFGSGTRLTVV.